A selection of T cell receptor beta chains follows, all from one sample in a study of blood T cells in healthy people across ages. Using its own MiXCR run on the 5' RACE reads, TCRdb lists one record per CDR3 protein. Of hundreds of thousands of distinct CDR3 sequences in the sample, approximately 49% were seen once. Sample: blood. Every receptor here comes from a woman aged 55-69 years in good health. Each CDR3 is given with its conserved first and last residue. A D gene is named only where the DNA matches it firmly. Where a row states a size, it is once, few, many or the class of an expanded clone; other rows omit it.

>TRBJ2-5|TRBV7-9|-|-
TGTGCCAGCAGCTTAGTGAGGCCGGCAAGCGGGCAAGAGACCCAGTACTTC
CASSLVRPASGQETQYF
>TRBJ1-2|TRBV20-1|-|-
TGCAGTGCTAGGGGGTCCGATACTAACTATGGCTACACCTTC
CSARGSDTNYGYTF
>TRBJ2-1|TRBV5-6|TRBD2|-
TGTGCCAGCAGCACTTCTTGGCGGGAGTTCTACAATGAGCAGTTCTTC
CASSTSWREFYNEQFF
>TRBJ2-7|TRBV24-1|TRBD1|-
TGTGCCACCAGTGATAATGCGGGACAGGGCTTCGAATACTACGAGCAGTACTTC
CATSDNAGQGFEYYEQYF
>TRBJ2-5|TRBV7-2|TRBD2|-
TGTGCCAGCAGCTCGCCATGGAGGACTAGCGAAGAGACCCAGTACTTC
CASSSPWRTSEETQYF
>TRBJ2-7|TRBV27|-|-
TGTGCCAGCTCGGTTGGGGAGGACTACGAGCAGTACTTC
CASSVGEDYEQYF
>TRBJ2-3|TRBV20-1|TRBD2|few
TGCAGTGCTAGGGCCAGCGGGAGACAGTATTTT
CSARASGRQYF
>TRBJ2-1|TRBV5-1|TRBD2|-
TGCGCCAGTCGGAAGACTAGCGGGCGGAATGAGCAGTTCTTC
CASRKTSGRNEQFF
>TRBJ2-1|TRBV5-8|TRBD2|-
TGTGCCAGCCGAAGACTAGCGGGAGAACCCTACAATGAGCAGTTTTTC
CASRRLAGEPYNEQFF
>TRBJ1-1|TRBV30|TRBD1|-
TGTGCCTGGAGCGCAGGGGACAGGCCCACTGAAGCTTTCTTT
CAWSAGDRPTEAFF
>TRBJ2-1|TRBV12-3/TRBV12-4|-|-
TGTGCCAGCAGGCCTCAATTAGCGAGCGAGCAGTTCTTC
CASRPQLASEQFF
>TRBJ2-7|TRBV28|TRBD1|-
TGTGCCAGCAGGGGGACAGGGTTTCCCTCGGGCTACGAGCAGTACTTC
CASRGTGFPSGYEQYF
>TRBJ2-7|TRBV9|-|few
TGTGCCAGCAGCGTAGTGGCTAGCTCCTACGAGCAGTACTTC
CASSVVASSYEQYF
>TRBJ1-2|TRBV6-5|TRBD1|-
TGTGCCAGCAGTTACGGGCCGGGACAGCGACGCTATGGCTACACCTTC
CASSYGPGQRRYGYTF
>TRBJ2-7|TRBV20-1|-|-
TGCAGTGCTAGAGATCGGGGAGGCCACTACGAGCAGTACTTC
CSARDRGGHYEQYF
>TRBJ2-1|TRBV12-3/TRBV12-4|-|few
TGTGCCAGCAGTTTGTATTCTGACAGCTACAATGAGCAGTTCTTC
CASSLYSDSYNEQFF
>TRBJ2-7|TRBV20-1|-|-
TGCAGTGCCACTGGGACCCCCTCCTACAATGAGCAGTACTTC
CSATGTPSYNEQYF
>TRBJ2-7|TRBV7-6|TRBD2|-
TGTGCCAGCAGCTTAGAGGCTAGCGGGCGCTCCTACGAGCAGTACTTC
CASSLEASGRSYEQYF
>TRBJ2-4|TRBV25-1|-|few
TGTGCCAGCAGTTCGGCCCAAGCCAAAAACATTCAGTACTTC
CASSSAQAKNIQYF
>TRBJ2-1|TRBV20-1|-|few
TGCAGTGCTAGACCTGACTTAAATGAGCAGTTCTTC
CSARPDLNEQFF
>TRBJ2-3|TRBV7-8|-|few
TGTGCCAGCAGCCAGGAGATGTTGACAGATACGCAGTATTTT
CASSQEMLTDTQYF
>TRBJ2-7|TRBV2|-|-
TGTGCCAGCCGGTACTCCTCTGGAACCTGCGAGCAGTACTTC
CASRYSSGTCEQYF
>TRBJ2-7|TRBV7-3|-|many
TGTGCCAGCAGCCGCCCGGGGACCTACGAGCAGTACTTC
CASSRPGTYEQYF
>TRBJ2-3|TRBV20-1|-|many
TGCAGTGCTCAATGGGGCACAGATACGCAGTATTTT
CSAQWGTDTQYF
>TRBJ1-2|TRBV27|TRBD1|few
TGTGCCAGCAGTTTAGAAGGGACAGGCCTAAGGGGATATGGCTACACCTTC
CASSLEGTGLRGYGYTF
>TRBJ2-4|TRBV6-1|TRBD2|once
TGTGCCAGCAGTGAACAACTAGCGCTAGCCAAAAACATTCAGTACTTC
CASSEQLALAKNIQYF
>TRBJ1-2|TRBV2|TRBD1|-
TGTGCCAGCGAGACAGGGAGTTACGGCTACACCTTC
CASETGSYGYTF
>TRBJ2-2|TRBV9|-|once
TGTGCCAGCAGCGTAGGACACCCGAACACCGGGGAGCTGTTTTTT
CASSVGHPNTGELFF
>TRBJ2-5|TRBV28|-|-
TGTGCCAGCATGGAGGAGGGAGAAGAGACCCAGTACTTC
CASMEEGEETQYF
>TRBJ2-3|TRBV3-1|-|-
TGTGCCAGCAGCAGCACAGGGATCTCGGATACGCAGTATTTT
CASSSTGISDTQYF
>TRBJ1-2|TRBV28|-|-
TGCGCCAGCACCCTGTTTAGGTTGGGCTGGAACGAGTACTATGGGGAAGGCTACACCTTC
CASTLFRLGWNEYYGEGYTF
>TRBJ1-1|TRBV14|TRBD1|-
TGTGCCAGCAGCCAGAACAGGGGAACCTTGAACACTGAAGCTTTCTTT
CASSQNRGTLNTEAFF
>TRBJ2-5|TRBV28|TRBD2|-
TGTGCCAGCAGTTTAGAACTAGCGGGAGGTGAGACCCAGTACTTC
CASSLELAGGETQYF
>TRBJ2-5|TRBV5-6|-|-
TGTGCCAGCAGCCCAAATGGGGCACGAGGGACCCAGTACTTC
CASSPNGARGTQYF
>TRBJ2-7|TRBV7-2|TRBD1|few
TGTGCCAGCAGCTTAGGGGGACAGTCCTCCTACGAGCAGTACTTC
CASSLGGQSSYEQYF
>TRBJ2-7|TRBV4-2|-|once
TGTGCCAGCAGCCAAGATGATGGTAAGGGGGGAAACTCCTACGAGCAGTACTTC
CASSQDDGKGGNSYEQYF
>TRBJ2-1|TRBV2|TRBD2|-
TGTGCCAGCAGAGAGACTAGCGGACGCTACAATGAGCAGTTCTTC
CASRETSGRYNEQFF
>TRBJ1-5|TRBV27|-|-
TGTGCCAGCAGTTTAAGGGGTTTTTATCAGCCCCAGCATTTT
CASSLRGFYQPQHF
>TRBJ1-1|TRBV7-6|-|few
TGTGCCAGCAGCCCCGGTGGAGCTGAAGCTTTCTTT
CASSPGGAEAFF
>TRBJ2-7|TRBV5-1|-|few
TGCGCCAGCAGCTTGCAACAGTTATCCTACGAGCAGTACTTC
CASSLQQLSYEQYF
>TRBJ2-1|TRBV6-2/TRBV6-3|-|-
TGTGCCAGCAGTTCCCAAGGGGAGACTAGACGGTTCTTC
CASSSQGETRRFF
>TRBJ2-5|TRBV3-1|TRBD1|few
TGTGCCAGCAGCCAAGCCCCTAACAGGGGGACGGAGACCCAGTACTTC
CASSQAPNRGTETQYF
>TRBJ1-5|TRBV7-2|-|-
TGTGCCAGCAGCTTAGCGGGGGGCAGCAATCAGCCCCAGCATTTT
CASSLAGGSNQPQHF
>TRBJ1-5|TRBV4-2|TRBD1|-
TGTGCCAGCAGCCAAGATGACAGGGAAAGCAATCAGCCCCAGCATTTT
CASSQDDRESNQPQHF
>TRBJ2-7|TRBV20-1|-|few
TGCAGTGCCCCCCAGAGCTCCTACGAGCAGTACTTC
CSAPQSSYEQYF
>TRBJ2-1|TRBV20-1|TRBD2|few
TGCAGTGCTAGTAGGGGGAGGACTAGCGGGAGGGGAGAGCAGTTCTTC
CSASRGRTSGRGEQFF
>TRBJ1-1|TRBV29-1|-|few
TGCAGCGTTGAGAACAGGGAGGGGACTGAAGCTTTCTTT
CSVENREGTEAFF
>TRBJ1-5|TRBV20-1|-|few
TGCAGTGCTGGATACTCCAATCAGCCCCAGCATTTT
CSAGYSNQPQHF
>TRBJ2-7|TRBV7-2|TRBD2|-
TGTGCCAGCAGCCCAAGAGGTGGTCGGAGATGGGGGGGCGAGCAGTACTTC
CASSPRGGRRWGGEQYF
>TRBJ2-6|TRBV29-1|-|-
TGCAGCGTTCAAACCGGACAGACTGGGGCCAACGTCCTGACTTTC
CSVQTGQTGANVLTF
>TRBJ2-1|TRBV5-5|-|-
TGTGCCAGCAGCTTGGGGACTGCCAGCTCCTACAATGAGCAGTTCTTC
CASSLGTASSYNEQFF
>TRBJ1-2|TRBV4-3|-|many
TGCGCCAGCAGCCAGGGGGTCGACTATGGCTACACCTTC
CASSQGVDYGYTF
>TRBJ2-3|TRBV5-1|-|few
TGCGCCAGCAGCTTGGGAATGGAGCGGTACACAGATACGCAGTATTTT
CASSLGMERYTDTQYF
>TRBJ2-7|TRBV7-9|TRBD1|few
TGTGCCAGCAGCCCTAGTGGGACAGGACGGGTCGAGCAGTACTTC
CASSPSGTGRVEQYF